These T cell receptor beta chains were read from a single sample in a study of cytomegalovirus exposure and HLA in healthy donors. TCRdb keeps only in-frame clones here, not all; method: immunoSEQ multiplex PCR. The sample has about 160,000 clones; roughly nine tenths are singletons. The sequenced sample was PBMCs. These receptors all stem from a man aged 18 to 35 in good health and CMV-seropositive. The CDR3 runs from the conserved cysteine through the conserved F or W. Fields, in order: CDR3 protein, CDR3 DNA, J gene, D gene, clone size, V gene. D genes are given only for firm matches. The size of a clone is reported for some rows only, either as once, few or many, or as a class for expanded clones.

CASTNSGTGSGEQYF	TGTGCCAGCACCAACTCCGGGACAGGGTCCGGCGAGCAGTACTTC	TRBJ2-7	TRBD1	few	TRBV7-9
CASSLISHSTSGNTGELFF	TGTGCCAGCAGTTTAATTTCCCATTCGACTAGCGGCAACACCGGGGAGCTGTTTTTT	TRBJ2-2	TRBD2	.	TRBV28
CASSKGIEAFF	TGTGCCAGCAGCAAGGGGATTGAAGCTTTCTTT	TRBJ1-1	.	.	TRBV11-3
CASSYGRTRVAQYF	TGTGCCAGCAGCTACGGCCGGACTAGGGTAGCTCAGTACTTC	TRBJ2-4	TRBD2	.	TRBV7-8
CASRASGSYNEQFF	TGTGCCAGCAGGGCTAGCGGGAGCTACAATGAGCAGTTCTTC	TRBJ2-1	TRBD2	.	TRBV2
CASSQPGQARNEQYF	TGTGCCAGCAGCCAACCCGGACAGGCGAGGAACGAGCAGTACTTC	TRBJ2-7	TRBD1	.	TRBV28
CASGLVPILLAGDGGLGKYEQYF	TGTGCTAGTGGTTTGGTACCGATCTTGCTAGCGGGAGATGGGGGGCTGGGGAAGTACGAGCAGTACTTC	TRBJ2-7	TRBD2	.	TRBV12-5
CASSLSISGTYEQYF	TGTGCCAGCAGCTTAAGCATCTCAGGCACCTACGAGCAGTACTTC	TRBJ2-7	.	.	TRBV7-9
CASSRRASGSYEQYF	TGTGCCAGCAGCCGGCGGGCTAGCGGATCCTACGAGCAGTACTTC	TRBJ2-7	TRBD2	.	TRBV5-4
CSASKETQYF	TGCAGTGCTAGCAAAGAGACCCAGTACTTC	TRBJ2-5	.	.	TRBV20-1
CASSSGGEQFF	TGTGCCAGCAGTTCGGGGGGTGAGCAGTTCTTC	TRBJ2-1	TRBD2	.	TRBV27
CASSLTSRNNEQFF	TGCGCCAGCAGCCTAACTAGCAGAAACAATGAGCAGTTCTTC	TRBJ2-1	.	.	TRBV5-1
CASSSTAGEGEQYF	TGCGCCAGCAGCTCGACAGCGGGAGAAGGCGAGCAGTACTTC	TRBJ2-7	TRBD2	.	TRBV5-1
CAISEELSRGNTEAFF	TGTGCCATCAGTGAGGAACTCTCAAGGGGGAACACTGAAGCTTTCTTT	TRBJ1-1	.	.	TRBV10-3
CASSPPMGSQTEAFF	TGTGCCAGCTCACCACCTATGGGCTCCCAGACTGAAGCTTTCTTT	TRBJ1-1	.	.	TRBV18
CSVEDLIGASAFNNEQFF	TGCAGCGTTGAAGACCTTATTGGGGCGTCCGCGTTTAACAATGAGCAGTTCTTC	TRBJ2-1	.	.	TRBV29-1
CASSGGGRRPGNTIYF	TGTGCCAGCAGCGGGGGAGGTCGTCGCCCTGGAAACACCATATATTTT	TRBJ1-3	.	.	TRBV9
CAWSPRDTEAFF	TGTGCCTGGAGTCCCCGGGACACTGAAGCTTTCTTT	TRBJ1-1	.	once	TRBV30
CASSLGGTSGIYNEQFF	TGTGCCAGCAGCTTAGGAGGGACTAGCGGAATCTACAATGAGCAGTTCTTC	TRBJ2-1	TRBD2	.	TRBV7-9
CASSIGTSGRPDTQYF	TGTGCCAGCAGCATAGGGACTAGCGGGAGACCAGATACGCAGTATTTT	TRBJ2-3	TRBD2	.	TRBV5-8
CASSQPPTGNYGYTF	TGCGCCAGCAGCCAGCCTCCGACAGGGAACTATGGCTACACCTTC	TRBJ1-2	TRBD1	.	TRBV4-1
CASSISWDSSNYGYTF	TGTGCCAGTAGTATCAGCTGGGACAGCTCTAACTATGGCTACACCTTC	TRBJ1-2	TRBD1	.	TRBV19
CASSSPGLAGTYEQYF	TGTGCCAGCAGCTCGCCGGGACTAGCGGGAACCTACGAGCAGTACTTC	TRBJ2-7	TRBD2	.	TRBV7-9
CAWRGRGLWDTQYF	TGTGCCTGGAGGGGCAGGGGCCTTTGGGATACGCAGTATTTT	TRBJ2-3	.	.	TRBV30
CASSRAGEGQPQHF	TGTGCCAGCTCACGCGCAGGGGAGGGTCAGCCCCAGCATTTT	TRBJ1-5	.	once	TRBV18
CASSPGGTSGYEQYF	TGTGCCAGCAGCCCGGGAGGGACTAGTGGGTACGAGCAGTACTTC	TRBJ2-7	TRBD2	.	TRBV5-4
CASSADRGRFSSYF	TGTGCCAGCAGTGCGGACAGGGGGCGCTTCTCTTCCTACTTC	TRBJ1-2	TRBD1	many	TRBV6-5
CASSPTNDRGYEQFF	TGTGCCAGCAGCCCAACCAACGATAGGGGGTATGAGCAGTTCTTC	TRBJ2-1	.	.	TRBV9
CASSRHRQNYGYTF	TGTGCCAGCAGTAGACACCGGCAGAACTATGGCTACACCTTC	TRBJ1-2	.	.	TRBV28
CASSLIEQGSTGELFF	TGTGCCAGCAGTTTGATTGAACAGGGTAGCACCGGGGAGCTGTTTTTT	TRBJ2-2	.	.	TRBV28
CASSDSSGRASYNEQFF	TGTGCCAGCAGCGATTCTAGCGGGAGGGCCTCCTACAATGAGCAGTTCTTC	TRBJ2-1	TRBD2	.	TRBV7-3
CASSYGVAGGTEQFF	TGTGCCAGCAGTTACGGAGTAGCGGGAGGAACTGAGCAGTTCTTC	TRBJ2-1	TRBD2	.	TRBV6-6
CASSQGHGANVLTF	TGCGCCAGCAGCCAAGGGCATGGGGCCAACGTCCTGACTTTC	TRBJ2-6	.	.	TRBV4-1
CASSLKREGVSGANVLTF	TGTGCCAGCAGCTTAAAGCGGGAGGGAGTCTCTGGGGCCAACGTCCTGACTTTC	TRBJ2-6	TRBD2	.	TRBV7-3
CASSPWGRNDNEQFF	TGCGCCAGCAGCCCCTGGGGCAGGAACGACAATGAGCAGTTCTTC	TRBJ2-1	.	.	TRBV5-1
CAIQDRGNQPQHF	TGTGCCATTCAGGACAGGGGCAATCAGCCCCAGCATTTT	TRBJ1-5	TRBD1	.	TRBV10-3
CASSYRGGTHYEQYF	TGTGCCAGCAGTTACCGAGGGGGTACCCACTACGAGCAGTACTTC	TRBJ2-7	.	.	TRBV6-6
CASSWLGAGLGTGELFF	TGTGCCAGCAGCTGGCTGGGGGCAGGGTTGGGCACCGGGGAGCTGTTTTTT	TRBJ2-2	.	.	TRBV5-6
CASEIGQGSGYTF	TGTGCCAGCGAGATAGGACAGGGATCTGGCTACACCTTC	TRBJ1-2	TRBD1	once	TRBV6-1
CASRGAGGVFYEQYF	TGTGCCAGCAGGGGAGCGGGAGGAGTTTTCTACGAGCAGTACTTC	TRBJ2-7	TRBD2	.	TRBV6-1
CAWSSGLSSYNEQFF	TGTGCCTGGTCTTCAGGCCTGAGCTCCTACAATGAGCAGTTCTTC	TRBJ2-1	.	.	TRBV30
CASSDIQGEKLFF	TGTGCCAGCAGTGATATACAGGGCGAAAAACTGTTTTTT	TRBJ1-4	.	.	TRBV6-1
CASSTGQGRETQYF	TGTGCCAGCAGCACCGGACAGGGAAGGGAGACCCAGTACTTC	TRBJ2-5	TRBD1	.	TRBV5-8
CASTSTPQGYGNQPQHF	TGTGCCAGTACCTCAACCCCCCAGGGGTACGGCAATCAGCCCCAGCATTTT	TRBJ1-5	.	.	TRBV19